What follows are 31 T cell receptor beta chains derived from one specimen sequenced in a study of lymphopenia after photon versus proton radiotherapy. Here immunoSEQ multiplex PCR was the method, and the copy in TCRdb shows in-frame clones only, minus some. This table has around 18,000 clones, around 84% appearing once. Sequencing used peripheral blood, obtained from a patient treated with proton-based radiotherapy. The receptors stem from a man between 65 and 80 years old with pancreatic cancer.

This clone was detected only a few times. The chain is built from TRBV7-8 and TRBJ2-5; the match to TRBD1 covers 10 bases. The J segment lost 1 base and the V segment lost 5 bases, leaving 10 bases of the junction unmatched. Germline V gives CDR1 SGHVS, CDR2 FQNEAQ. This CDR3 contains 17 residues. The CDR3 spells CASSPTGTGAIQETQYF. CDR3 nucleotides: TGTGCCAGCAGCCCGACCGGGACAGGGGCGATCCAAGAGACCCAGTACTTC. Based on the CDR3 plus reference TRBV7-8 and TRBJ2-5, the full variable domain is GAGVSQSPRYKVAKRGQDVALRCDPISGHVSLFWYQQALGQGPEFLTYFQNEAQLDKSGLPSDRFFAERPEGSVSTLKIQRTQQEDSAVYLCASSPTGTGAIQETQYFGPGTRLLVL.

The chain has TRBV5-6 and TRBJ2-7, with 8 bases that match TRBD2. The germline CDR1 and CDR2 sequences are SGHDT and YYEEEE. The CDR3 runs 15 residues. The J segment lost 4 bases and the V segment lost 0 bases, leaving 6 bases of the junction unmatched. Here the CDR3 DNA reads TGTGCCAGCAGCTTGGCCCCCTCGGGGGGGTACGAGCAGTACTTC. This translates into CASSLAPSGGYEQYF.

The rearrangement links TRBV29-1 to TRBJ2-1; either TRBD1 or TRBD2 may supply D (5 bases each). The CDR3 runs 12 residues. Trimming removed 6 bases from V and 8 bases from J, with 14 bases in between. Germline CDR1 SQVTM, CDR2 ANQGSEA. As DNA, the CDR3 is TGCAGCGTCTGGGACCCCCCGGATGAGCAGTTCTTC. Translated, it gives CSVWDPPDEQFF.

The genes are TRBV19 and TRBJ1-2; 9 bases map to TRBD1. Trimming removed 4 bases from V and 6 bases from J; junction bases left unmatched: 12. The CDR3 contains 16 residues. Germline CDR1 LNHDA, CDR2 SQIVND (reference sequence). Here the CDR3 DNA reads TGTGCCAGTAGTACCTGGGACAGGGTCGCCCTGGATGGCTACACCTTC. This gives the protein CASSTWDRVALDGYTF. The complete variable domain, with remaining parts taken from reference TRBV19 and TRBJ1-2, reads DGGITQSPKYLFRKEGQNVTLSCEQNLNHDAMYWYRQDPGQGLRLIYYSQIVNDFQKGDIAEGYSVSREKKESFPLTVTSAQKNPTAFYLCASSTWDRVALDGYTFGSGTRLTVV.

The chain is built from TRBV28 and TRBJ1-6; D ambiguous. The ends were cut back, 3 bases at V and 0 bases at J, with 6 bases in the middle. The CDR3 totals 15 residues. Germline V lookup: CDR1 MDHEN, CDR2 SYDVKM. CDR3 region: CASSFVSSYNSPLHF. The CDR3 DNA follows: TGTGCCAGCAGTTTCGTAAGCTCCTATAATTCACCCCTCCACTTT.

This clone has just a few counts. V usage is TRBV12-5 and J usage is TRBJ1-6; D not certain. The CDR3 loop spans 13 amino acids. The germline gives CDR1 LGHNT, CDR2 FRNRAP. Trimming pared 8 bases from V and 6 bases from J, leaving 11 bases between. CDR3 sequence: CASRRESNSPLHF. As DNA, the CDR3 is TGTGCTAGTAGGAGGGAAAGTAATTCACCCCTCCACTTT.

The gene calls are TRBV5-8 and TRBJ2-3; TRBD2 aligns across 7 bases. With V trimmed by 1 base and J by 3 bases, 5 bases remained unmatched. The CDR3 spans 15 residues. Germline CDR1 is SGHTS and CDR2 is YDEGEE. The CDR3 nucleotides read TGTGCCAGCAGCTTGAAACTAGCGACAACAGATACGCAGTATTTT. This translates into CASSLKLATTDTQYF.

This clone was found once. The rearrangement uses TRBV5-1 and TRBJ1-2; no firm D call. CDR3 length: 13 amino acids. Germline lookup yields CDR1 SGHRS and CDR2 YFSETQ. The ends were cut back, 0 bases at V and 4 bases at J, with 7 bases in the middle. Written as DNA, the CDR3 is TGCGCCAGCAGCTTGGCCGAACCCTATGGCTACACCTTC. It specifies CASSLAEPYGYTF.

The rearrangement uses TRBV18 and TRBJ2-5; the D gene is possibly TRBD1 (5 bases). This CDR3 is built from 16 residues. CDR1 and CDR2 (germline): KGHSH, LQKENI. The V end lost 0 bases, the J end lost 3 bases, and 14 bases lay between the germline ends. CDR3 region: CASSPPGPAGKETQYF. Written as DNA, the CDR3 is TGTGCCAGCTCACCACCCGGTCCGGCAGGGAAAGAGACCCAGTACTTC.

The gene calls are TRBV5-1 and TRBJ1-4, with D perhaps matching TRBD1 (5 bases). V gave up 4 bases and J gave up 0 bases, with 13 bases separating them. This CDR3 region has 16 residues. Germline V gene sequence: CDR1 SGHRS, CDR2 YFSETQ. The CDR3 DNA sequence: TGCGCCAGCAGCAAGGGGACCGCCGCAACTAATGAAAAACTGTTTTTT. Its translation: CASSKGTAATNEKLFF.

The count of this clone is one. This sequence joins TRBV6-1 and TRBJ1-6; D remains unclear. Trimming shortened V by 2 bases and J by 9 bases, and 11 bases separated the two germline ends. This CDR3 is built from 14 residues. CDR1 is MNHNS and CDR2 is SASEGT in the germline V gene. The DNA for the CDR3 is TGTGCCAGCAGTGAACAGTCTATCGGTTCACCCCTCCACTTT. Residues: CASSEQSIGSPLHF.

This chain joins TRBV11-3 and TRBJ1-1; possible D gene TRBD1, 5 bases. Germline V gene lookup returns CDR1 SGHNT and CDR2 YENEEA. Deletions cut 1 base from V and 1 base from J, with 22 bases between. CDR3 size: 19 residues. CDR3 in DNA: TGTGCCAGCAGCTTAGTGGGTCAGGGTTCCTTCGTCGCGAACACTGAAGCTTTCTTT. Translated, it gives CASSLVGQGSFVANTEAFF.

In this sample, this clone turned up a few times. The chain couples TRBV11-3 to TRBJ2-3; 7 nucleotides agree with TRBD2. J lost 1 base, V lost 2 bases, and 0 bases had no gene match. Germline CDR1 reads SGHNT; CDR2 reads YENEEA. The CDR3 is made up of 14 amino acids. In DNA, the CDR3 is TGTGCCAGCAGCTTACTAGCGGGCACAGATACGCAGTATTTT. Its protein is CASSLLAGTDTQYF.

The chain is built from TRBV5-4 and TRBJ1-1; D perhaps matches TRBD1 (6 bases). Trimming stripped 0 bases from V and 2 bases from J, with 14 bases between. Germline assignment: CDR1 SGHNT and CDR2 YYREEE (reference sequence). The CDR3 totals 16 residues. Here the CDR3 reads CASSLGGLVENTEAFF. CDR3 coding DNA: TGTGCCAGCAGCTTGGGGGGGCTAGTCGAAAACACTGAAGCTTTCTTT.

The chain links TRBV5-4 to TRBJ2-3; the match to TRBD2 covers 11 bases. This CDR3 is built from 18 residues. CDR1 and CDR2 from the germline V gene are SGHNT and YYREEE (reference sequence). V shed 3 bases, J shed 4 bases, and the junction held 13 bases outside the gene matches. Here the CDR3 DNA reads TGTGCCAGCAGCTACCCCGGATTAGCGGGAGGGCAAGCAGATACGCAGTATTTT. Its translation: CASSYPGLAGGQADTQYF. Full variable domain (missing parts from reference TRBV5-4 and TRBJ2-3): ETGVTQSPTHLIKTRGQQVTLRCSSQSGHNTVSWYQQALGQGPQFIFQYYREEENGRGNFPPRFSGLQFPNYSSELNVNALELDDSALYLCASSYPGLAGGQADTQYFGPGTRLTVL.

This clone has just a few counts. The chain uses TRBV18 and TRBJ2-7; 7 bases align to TRBD1. This CDR3 has 15 residues. The germline V gene has CDR1 KGHSH and CDR2 LQKENI. Germline trimming cut 3 bases from V and 0 bases from J; bases unmatched to any gene: 5. Here the CDR3 DNA reads TGTGCCAGCTCACCCGCACAGGGGAGCTCCTACGAGCAGTACTTC. Residues: CASSPAQGSSYEQYF.

This clone was seen only a few times. This chain links TRBV7-3 with TRBJ1-5; 7 bases match TRBD1. Germline V CDR1 and CDR2: SGHTA, FQGTGA. The CDR3 has 13 amino acids. V dropped 5 bases and J dropped 9; count of bases not matched to a gene: 7. CDR3 protein: CASSEGAGGPQHF. As DNA, the CDR3 is TGTGCCAGCAGCGAGGGGGCGGGTGGGCCCCAGCATTTT.

The CDR3: CASSYSAGGNSPLHF. In nucleotides, the CDR3 is TGTGCCAGCAGTTACAGCGCAGGGGGCAATTCACCCCTCCACTTT. This chain joins TRBV6-5 and TRBJ1-6; TRBD1 matches at 8 bases. The CDR3 extends over 15 amino acids. Trimming took 2 bases from V and 7 from J; bases not matched to a gene: 4. Germline CDR1 and CDR2: MNHEY and SVGAGI.

The chain employs TRBV28 and TRBJ2-5; no clear D gene. The end of the DNA is better explained by TRBJ2-7, so the J call may be wrong. The CDR3 is 12 amino acids. Germline lookup yields CDR1 MDHEN and CDR2 SYDVKM. CDR3 loop: CASRVGTSEQYF. CDR3 DNA sequence: TGTGCCAGCAGGGTTGGTACTTCCGAGCAGTACTTC.

The chain recombines TRBV7-6 with TRBJ1-4, with 8 positions matching TRBD1. The CDR3 spans 15 residues. Trimming removed 4 bases from V and 9 bases from J; junction bases left unmatched: 10. CDR1 and CDR2 from the germline V gene are SGHVS and FNYEAQ. In nucleotides, the CDR3 is TGTGCCAGCAGCTCGAACAGGGGGACTTTACAAAAACTGTTTTTT. This sequence encodes CASSSNRGTLQKLFF. Full variable domain (rest looked up from reference TRBV7-6 and TRBJ1-4): GAGVSQSPRYKVTKRGQDVALRCDPISGHVSLYWYRQALGQGPEFLTYFNYEAQQDKSGLPNDRFSAERPEGSISTLTIQRTEQRDSAMYRCASSSNRGTLQKLFFGSGTQLSVL.

V usage is TRBV19 and J usage is TRBJ2-6; 10 bases line up with TRBD1. V lost 5 bases and J lost 2; bases outside the gene matches: 3. This CDR3 comprises 16 residues. Looked up from germline, CDR1 is LNHDA and CDR2 is SQIVND (reference sequence). CDR3 in amino acids: CASSPGTGAGANVLTF. For the CDR3, the DNA is TGTGCCAGTAGTCCCGGGACAGGGGCTGGGGCCAACGTCCTGACTTTC.

The V gene is TRBV4-2, the J gene TRBJ1-5; 10 nucleotides line up with TRBD1. V gave up 2 bases and J gave up 3 bases; unmatched junction bases: 4. CDR3 size: 16 residues. Germline loops: CDR1 LGHNA, CDR2 YNFKEQ. The CDR3 sequence: CASSQRDRGPNQPQHF. The CDR3 coding sequence is TGTGCCAGCAGCCAACGGGACAGGGGACCCAATCAGCCCCAGCATTTT.

V gene TRBV7-2 combines with J gene TRBJ1-1; 9 bases match TRBD1. Germline loops: CDR1 SGHTA, CDR2 FQGNSA. The CDR3 runs 14 residues. J was trimmed by 4 bases and V by 5 bases; bases with no gene match: 5. CDR3 loop: CASSPGTGRTEAFF. DNA of the CDR3: TGTGCCAGCAGCCCGGGGACAGGGCGCACTGAAGCTTTCTTT.

This chain uses TRBV30 with TRBJ1-6; D might be TRBD1 (6 bases). CDR1 is GTSNPN and CDR2 is SVGIG in the germline V gene (reference sequence). Trimming removed 2 bases from V and 7 bases from J, with 12 bases in between. The CDR3 is 14 residues long. In nucleotides, the CDR3 is TGTGCCTGGAGTCCGGGACACGGGAATTCACCCCTCCACTTT. It codes for CAWSPGHGNSPLHF.

The sample holds one count of this clone. This chain links TRBV5-5 with TRBJ2-7; 7 bases agree with TRBD1. The CDR3 contains 14 residues. J lost 2 bases, V lost 4 bases, and 6 bases had no gene match. The germline V gene encodes CDR1 SGHKS and CDR2 YYEKEE (reference sequence). CDR3 residues: CASSGTAHTYEQYF. Here the CDR3 DNA reads TGTGCCAGCAGCGGGACAGCTCATACCTACGAGCAGTACTTC.

This chain joins TRBV5-1 and TRBJ2-5, with a weak D call TRBD2 (6 bases). In germline, CDR1 is SGHRS, CDR2 YFSETQ. The CDR3 consists of 16 residues. V was trimmed by 0 bases and J by 2 bases, leaving 14 bases between them. The CDR3 DNA is TGCGCCAGCAGCTTGGGGGTCGGGAGTGGGCAAGAGACCCAGTACTTC. Translated: CASSLGVGSGQETQYF.

This sequence joins TRBV11-3 and TRBJ2-1; 10 bases agree with TRBD2. Germline CDR1 and CDR2: SGHNT and YENEEA. CDR3 length equals 16 residues. Losses at the gene ends were 4 bases for V and 5 bases for J; bases not matched to a gene: 8. The CDR3 DNA follows: TGTGCCAGCAGCTCGTCTGGGACTAGCGTTGACAATGAGCAGTTCTTC. The encoded protein is CASSSSGTSVDNEQFF.

The genes are TRBV29-1 and TRBJ2-3; 10 positions agree with TRBD2. CDR3 length equals 16 residues. Germline CDR1 is SQVTM and CDR2 is ANQGSEA. With 5 bases clipped from V and 1 base from J, the junction kept 9 bases outside the gene matches. CDR3 region: CSVRPSGLAGTDTQYF. The CDR3, as DNA: TGCAGCGTTCGACCCTCCGGACTAGCGGGCACAGATACGCAGTATTTT.

The chain combines TRBV11-3 with TRBJ2-3, with D hard to call. Trimming left V 5 bases short and J 2 bases short, with 14 bases between. The CDR3 loop spans 15 amino acids. Germline V gene data show CDR1 as SGHNT and CDR2 as YENEEA. CDR3: CASSPLSGPTDTQYF. CDR3 nucleotides: TGTGCCAGCAGCCCCCTTTCCGGCCCCACAGATACGCAGTATTTT.

The gene calls are TRBV5-1 and TRBJ2-5, with 7 positions matching TRBD1. In germline, CDR1 is SGHRS, CDR2 YFSETQ. V shed 4 bases, J shed 2 bases, and the junction held 8 bases outside the gene matches. The CDR3 loop spans 15 amino acids. The CDR3 nucleotides are TGCGCCAGCAGCAAAGGGTCCAGGGGGCAAGAGACCCAGTACTTC. Translation gives CASSKGSRGQETQYF.

The chain couples TRBV2 to TRBJ1-5; possibly TRBD1 for D (5 bases). This CDR3 region has 19 residues. Between the trimmed V and J ends, which lost 2 bases and 0 bases, there was a span of 20 bases. In germline, CDR1 is SNHLY, CDR2 FYNNEI. This chain's CDR3 is CASSERQGKGGYSNQPQHF. The DNA of the CDR3 is TGTGCCAGCAGTGAACGGCAGGGTAAGGGCGGGTATAGCAATCAGCCCCAGCATTTT.